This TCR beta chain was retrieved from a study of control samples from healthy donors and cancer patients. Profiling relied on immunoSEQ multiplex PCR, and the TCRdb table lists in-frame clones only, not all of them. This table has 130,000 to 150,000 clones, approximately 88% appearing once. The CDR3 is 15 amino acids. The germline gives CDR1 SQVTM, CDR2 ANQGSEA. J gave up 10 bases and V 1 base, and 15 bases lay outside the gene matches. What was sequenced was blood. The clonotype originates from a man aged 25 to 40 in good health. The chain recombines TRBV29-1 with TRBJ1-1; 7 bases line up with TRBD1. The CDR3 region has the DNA TGCAGCGTTGAAGTGATAGGGGTGATGTCAGGGGGAGCTTTCTTT. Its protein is CSVEVIGVMSGGAFF.